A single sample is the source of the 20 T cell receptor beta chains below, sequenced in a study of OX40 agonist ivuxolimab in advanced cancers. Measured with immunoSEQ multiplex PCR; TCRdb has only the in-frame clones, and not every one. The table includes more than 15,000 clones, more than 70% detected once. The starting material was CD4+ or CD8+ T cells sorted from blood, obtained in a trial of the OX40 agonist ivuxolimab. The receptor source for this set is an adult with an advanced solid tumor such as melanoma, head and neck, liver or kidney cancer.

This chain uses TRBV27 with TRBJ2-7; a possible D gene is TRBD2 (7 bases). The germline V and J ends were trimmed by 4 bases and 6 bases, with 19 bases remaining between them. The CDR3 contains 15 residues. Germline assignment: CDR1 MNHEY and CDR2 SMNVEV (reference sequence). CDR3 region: CASSYPREGGPEQYF. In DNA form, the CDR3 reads TGTGCCAGCAGTTACCCCAGGGAGGGGGGGCCCGAGCAGTACTTC.

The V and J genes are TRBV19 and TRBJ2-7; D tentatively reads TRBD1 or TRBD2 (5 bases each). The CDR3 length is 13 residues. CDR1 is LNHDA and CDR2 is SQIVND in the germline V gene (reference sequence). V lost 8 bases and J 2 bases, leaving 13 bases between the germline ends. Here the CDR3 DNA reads TGTGCCAGTGGGACGCCCTCCCCCTACGAGCAGTACTTC. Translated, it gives CASGTPSPYEQYF.

CDR3 region: CASSIDSSGGTHNEQFF. Here the CDR3 DNA reads TGTGCCAGTAGTATAGATAGTAGCGGGGGGACACACAATGAGCAGTTCTTC. This sequence joins TRBV19 and TRBJ2-1, with 10 nucleotides matching TRBD2. The germline gives CDR1 LNHDA, CDR2 SQIVND (reference sequence). This CDR3 spans 17 amino acids. Trimming at V came to 0 bases and at J to 5 bases, leaving 7 bases not matched to a gene.

This CDR3 is CASSSGGVEQYF. CDR3 sequence (DNA): TGTGCCAGTAGTAGTGGGGGGGTCGAGCAGTACTTC. This rearrangement joins TRBV19 to TRBJ2-7; 7 bases line up with TRBD2. J lost 6 bases, V lost 4 bases, and 3 bases had no gene match. CDR1 and CDR2 (germline): LNHDA, SQIVND (reference sequence). This CDR3 spans 12 amino acids.

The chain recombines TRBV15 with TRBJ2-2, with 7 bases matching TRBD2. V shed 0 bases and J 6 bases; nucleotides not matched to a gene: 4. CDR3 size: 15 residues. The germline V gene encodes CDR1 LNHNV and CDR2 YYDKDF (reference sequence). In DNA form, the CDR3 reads TGTGCCACCAGCAGAGATCGGGGGGTGGCCGGGGAGCTGTTTTTT. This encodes CATSRDRGVAGELFF.

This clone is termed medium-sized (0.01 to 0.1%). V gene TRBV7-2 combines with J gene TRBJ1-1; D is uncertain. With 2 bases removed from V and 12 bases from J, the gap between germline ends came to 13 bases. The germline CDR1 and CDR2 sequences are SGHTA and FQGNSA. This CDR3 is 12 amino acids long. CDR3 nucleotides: TGTGCCAGCAGCTTATGGAGGGCCCGTACTTTCTTT. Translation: CASSLWRARTFF.

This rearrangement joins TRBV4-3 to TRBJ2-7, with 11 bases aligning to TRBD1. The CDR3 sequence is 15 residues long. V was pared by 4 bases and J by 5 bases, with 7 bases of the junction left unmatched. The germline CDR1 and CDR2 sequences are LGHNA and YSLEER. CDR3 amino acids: CASSRGQGALHEQYF. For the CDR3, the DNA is TGCGCCAGCAGCCGAGGACAGGGGGCCCTCCACGAGCAGTACTTC.

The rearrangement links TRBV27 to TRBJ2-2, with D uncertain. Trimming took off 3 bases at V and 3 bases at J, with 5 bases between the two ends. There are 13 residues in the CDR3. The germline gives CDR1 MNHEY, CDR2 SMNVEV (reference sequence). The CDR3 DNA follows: TGTGCCAGCAGTTTGGGTCACACCGGGGAGCTGTTTTTT. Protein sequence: CASSLGHTGELFF.

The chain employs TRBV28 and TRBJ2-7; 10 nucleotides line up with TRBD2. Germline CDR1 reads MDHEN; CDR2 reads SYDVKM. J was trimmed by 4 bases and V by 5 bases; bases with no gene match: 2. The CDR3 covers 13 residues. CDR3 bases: TGTGCCAGCAGTCTAGCGGGAGAGTACGAGCAGTACTTC. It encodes CASSLAGEYEQYF.

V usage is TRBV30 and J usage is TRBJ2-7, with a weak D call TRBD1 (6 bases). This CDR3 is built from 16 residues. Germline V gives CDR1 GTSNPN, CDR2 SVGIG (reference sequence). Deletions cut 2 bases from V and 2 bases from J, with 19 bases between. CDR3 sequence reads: CAWSSLRDTKTYEQYF. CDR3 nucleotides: TGTGCCTGGAGTTCCCTCCGGGACACCAAAACCTACGAGCAGTACTTC.

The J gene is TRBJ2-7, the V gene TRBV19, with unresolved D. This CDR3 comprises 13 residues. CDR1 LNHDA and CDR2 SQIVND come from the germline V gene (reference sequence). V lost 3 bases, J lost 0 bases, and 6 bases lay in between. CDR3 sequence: CASSITGSYEQYF. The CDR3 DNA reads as TGTGCCAGTAGTATTACCGGCTCCTACGAGCAGTACTTC.

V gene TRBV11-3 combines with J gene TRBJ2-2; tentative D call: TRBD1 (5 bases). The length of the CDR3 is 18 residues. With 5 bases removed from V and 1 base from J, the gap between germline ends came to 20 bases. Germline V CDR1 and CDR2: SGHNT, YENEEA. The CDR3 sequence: CASSPSAWAGLNTGELFF. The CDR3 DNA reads TGTGCCAGCAGCCCCTCAGCTTGGGCAGGGCTGAACACCGGGGAGCTGTTTTTT.

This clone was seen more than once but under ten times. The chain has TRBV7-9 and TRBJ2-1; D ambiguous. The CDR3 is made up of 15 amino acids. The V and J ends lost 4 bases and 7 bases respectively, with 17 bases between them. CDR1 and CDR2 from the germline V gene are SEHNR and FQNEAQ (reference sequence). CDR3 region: CASSSPGGMRNEQFF. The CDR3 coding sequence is TGTGCCAGCAGCTCCCCCGGTGGCATGAGGAATGAGCAGTTCTTC.

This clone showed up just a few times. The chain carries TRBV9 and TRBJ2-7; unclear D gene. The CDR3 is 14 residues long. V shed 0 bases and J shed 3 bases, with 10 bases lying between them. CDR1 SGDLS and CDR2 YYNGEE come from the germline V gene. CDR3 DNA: TGTGCCAGCAGCGTAGCTCCTGGCATCTACGAGCAGTACTTC. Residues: CASSVAPGIYEQYF.

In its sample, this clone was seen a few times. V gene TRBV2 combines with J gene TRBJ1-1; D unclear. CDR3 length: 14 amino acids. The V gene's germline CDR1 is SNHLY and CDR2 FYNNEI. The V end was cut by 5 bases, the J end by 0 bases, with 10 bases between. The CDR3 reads CASSPPGVNTEAFF. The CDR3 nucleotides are TGTGCCAGCAGTCCCCCCGGGGTGAACACTGAAGCTTTCTTT.

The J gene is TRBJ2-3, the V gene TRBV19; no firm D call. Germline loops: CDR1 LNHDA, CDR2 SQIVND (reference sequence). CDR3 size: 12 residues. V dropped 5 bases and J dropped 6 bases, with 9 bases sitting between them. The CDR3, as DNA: TGTGCCAGTAGTGGGCTAATGGATACGCAGTATTTT. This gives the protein CASSGLMDTQYF.

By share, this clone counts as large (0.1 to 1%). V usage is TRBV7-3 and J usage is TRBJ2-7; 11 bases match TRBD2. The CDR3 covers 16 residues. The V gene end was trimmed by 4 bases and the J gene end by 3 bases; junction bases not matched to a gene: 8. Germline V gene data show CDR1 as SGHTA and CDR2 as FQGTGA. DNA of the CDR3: TGTGCCAGCAGCTCCTTGGCACTAGCGGGAGACTACGAGCAGTACTTC. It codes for CASSSLALAGDYEQYF.

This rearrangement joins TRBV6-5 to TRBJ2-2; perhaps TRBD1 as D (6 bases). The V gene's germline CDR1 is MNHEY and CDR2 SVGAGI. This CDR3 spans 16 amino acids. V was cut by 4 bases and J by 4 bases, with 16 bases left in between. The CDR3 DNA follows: TGTGCCAGCAGTTTCCCAACAGGGTCGGCCACCGGGGAGCTGTTTTTT. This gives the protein CASSFPTGSATGELFF.

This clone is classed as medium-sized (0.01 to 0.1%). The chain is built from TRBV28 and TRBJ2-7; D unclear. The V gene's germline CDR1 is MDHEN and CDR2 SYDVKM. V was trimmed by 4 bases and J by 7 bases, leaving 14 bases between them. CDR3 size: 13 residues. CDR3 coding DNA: TGTGCCAGCAGTTCGTCATTCCCTTGGGAGCAGTACTTC. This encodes CASSSSFPWEQYF.

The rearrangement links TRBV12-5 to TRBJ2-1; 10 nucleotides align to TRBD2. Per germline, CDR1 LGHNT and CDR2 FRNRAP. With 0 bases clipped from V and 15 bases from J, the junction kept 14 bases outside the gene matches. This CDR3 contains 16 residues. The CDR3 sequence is CASGLVEAAGGRIRFF. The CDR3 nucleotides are TGTGCTAGTGGTTTGGTAGAGGCAGCGGGGGGGCGAATACGGTTCTTC.